This paragraph reports one TCR beta chain. Sequenced by immunoSEQ multiplex PCR; TCRdb stores in-frame clones only, minus some. The sample yields approximately 94,000 clones, over 80% seen once. This entry comes from a study of T cell changes during pregnancy in multiple sclerosis. This material consisted of peripheral blood, taken after pregnancy. This sequence was found in a female donor with multiple sclerosis, enrolled in a pregnancy study.

This CDR3 reads CASRGYSSYNSPLHF. The CDR3, as DNA: TGTGCCAGTAGAGGGTACAGCTCCTATAATTCACCCCTCCACTTT. The chain is built from TRBV2 and TRBJ1-6; D call uncertain. The germline CDR1 and CDR2 sequences are SNHLY and FYNNEI. The CDR3 is 15 amino acids. V was trimmed by 9 bases and J by 0 bases, leaving 12 bases between them.